This TCR beta chain was recorded in a study of blood T cells in healthy people across ages. Findings and limits, study-wide: PBMCs went unsorted, and a conclusive naive versus antigen-experienced comparison was therefore prevented.

Of note for this clonotype: Its cognate antigen is unknown.

A sample-barcoded 5' primer and a J-beta primer mix were used in a second PCR of roughly 7 to 11 cycles. TCRdb recomputed calls from the 5' RACE reads with MiXCR, one row per CDR3 protein. The sample has some 670,000 distinct CDR3 sequences; 40% to 65% are singletons. The CDR3 runs 14 residues. Germline CDR1 LGHDT, CDR2 YNNKEL (reference sequence). The junction had 10 bases not matched to a gene; V was cut back by 6 bases and J by 7 bases. The TCR comes from a woman older than 75 in good health. The chain employs TRBV3-1 and TRBJ2-7; 9 positions agree with TRBD2. The sequencing sample was made of blood. Written as DNA, the CDR3 is TGTGCCAGCAGGGCTAGCGGGATTCACAATGAGCAGTACTTC. This gives the protein CASRASGIHNEQYF.